In its sample, the clone carrying this TCR beta chain was seen a few times. The antigen is not known. This sample was taken from a study of response to subunit inactivated influenza vaccine. Overall study findings and caveats: Few additional T cells are recruited per seasonal influenza vaccination, authors suggested.

Each CDR3 protein gets one entry after TCRdb re-called the RT-PCR reads with MiXCR. Of 750,000 to 850,000 distinct CDR3 sequences listed, approximately 18% are singletons. Deletions cut 6 bases from V and 0 bases from J, with 15 bases between. This CDR3 has 15 residues. CDR1 ENHRY and CDR2 SYGVKD come from the germline V gene. Sequencing was performed on PBMCs from blood, taken about 5 days after vaccination. The V call is TRBV10-3, the J call TRBJ2-7, with no clear D. The receptor comes from a man aged 45-65 years who received an inactivated influenza vaccine. The CDR3 protein is CAISADGLHSYEQYF. DNA of the CDR3: TGTGCCATCAGCGCCGACGGGCTCCACTCCTACGAGCAGTACTTC.